What follows are 28 T cell receptor beta chains derived from one specimen sequenced in a study of graft-versus-host responses after intestinal transplantation. For these receptors, no antigen is known. The method was immunoSEQ multiplex PCR; TCRdb's version includes in-frame clones alone and lacks a portion of them. Among fewer than 130,000 clones, approximately 92% were seen once, and the ten largest hold 0.4% to 0.55%. The sample here was unstimulated CD8+ T cells sorted from spleen or lymph node cells, taken before intestinal transplant. Source of these receptors: a human donor who received an intestinal transplant.

The chain links TRBV19 to TRBJ2-1; D unclear. The germline CDR1 and CDR2 sequences are LNHDA and SQIVND (reference sequence). The CDR3 contains 13 residues. The V end was cut by 3 bases, the J end by 3 bases, with 6 bases between. The CDR3 reads CASSMVRYNEQFF. CDR3 DNA: TGTGCCAGTAGTATGGTGCGCTACAATGAGCAGTTCTTC.

This clone has only one observation. This chain links TRBV28 with TRBJ2-2, with 10 bases aligning to TRBD2. V dropped 5 bases and J dropped 0; count of bases not matched to a gene: 3. The CDR3 runs 16 residues. CDR1 MDHEN and CDR2 SYDVKM come from the germline V gene. The CDR3 sequence is CASSGLAEPNTGELFF. CDR3 DNA: TGTGCCAGCAGTGGACTAGCGGAGCCGAACACCGGGGAGCTGTTTTTT.

The V and J genes are TRBV29-1 and TRBJ1-2; D perhaps matches TRBD1 (6 bases). The CDR3 is made up of 12 amino acids. Trimming removed 7 bases from V and 10 bases from J, with 19 bases in between. CDR1 and CDR2 (germline): SQVTM, ANQGSEA. The CDR3 region has the DNA TGCAGCGCCCCCAACGGGCCAGGGGACTACACCTTC. This codes for CSAPNGPGDYTF.

The rearrangement joins TRBV7-9 to TRBJ2-7; D call uncertain. Per germline, CDR1 SEHNR and CDR2 FQNEAQ (reference sequence). V was pared by 3 bases and J by 5 bases, with 11 bases between. CDR3 length: 13 residues. The CDR3 loop reads CASSLVVSDEQYF. The CDR3 coding sequence is TGTGCCAGCAGCTTGGTAGTAAGCGACGAGCAGTACTTC.

The V call is TRBV27, the J call TRBJ2-3; 8 bases fit TRBD2. The CDR3 spans 18 residues. CDR1 and CDR2 from the germline V gene are MNHEY and SMNVEV (reference sequence). The ends lost 4 bases at V and 6 bases at J; junction bases unmatched: 18. Written as DNA, the CDR3 is TGTGCCAGCAGTTCGAACCCTCGGGGACTAGACCAAGGGGATACGCAGTATTTT. This sequence encodes CASSSNPRGLDQGDTQYF.

V usage is TRBV18 and J usage is TRBJ2-7, with D possibly TRBD1 on 6 matching bases. Trimming removed 3 bases at V and 5 bases at J, with 20 bases between. Germline V CDR1 and CDR2: KGHSH, LQKENI. The CDR3 sequence is 16 residues long. CDR3 nucleotides: TGTGCCAGCTCACCTGAGGCGCAGGGGCCATCCCACGAGCAGTACTTC. This encodes CASSPEAQGPSHEQYF.

The chain combines TRBV5-5 with TRBJ2-7; D unclear. The CDR3 spans 14 residues. Germline V gene sequence: CDR1 SGHKS, CDR2 YYEKEE (reference sequence). Deletions cut 4 bases from V and 2 bases from J, with 13 bases between. As DNA, the CDR3 is TGTGCCAGCAGCAGCGACTCGAGGACCTACGAGCAGTACTTC. It is translated as CASSSDSRTYEQYF.

The rearrangement links TRBV4-1 to TRBJ1-4; D gene ambiguous. Trimming shortened V by 0 bases and J by 6 bases, and 8 bases separated the two germline ends. The CDR3 extends over 14 amino acids. Looked up from germline, CDR1 is MGHRA and CDR2 is YSYEKL. The CDR3 sequence: CASSQEAGDEKLFF. In DNA, the CDR3 is TGCGCCAGCAGCCAAGAGGCAGGAGATGAAAAACTGTTTTTT.

The genes are TRBV7-3 and TRBJ1-1; D call uncertain. The CDR3 sequence is 13 residues long. Germline CDR1 is SGHTA and CDR2 is FQGTGA. With 4 bases removed from V and 1 base from J, the gap between germline ends came to 7 bases. DNA for the CDR3: TGTGCCAGCAGCTCCAATAGGAACACTGAAGCTTTCTTT. It is translated as CASSSNRNTEAFF.

The chain recombines TRBV18 with TRBJ2-7, with 10 bases that match TRBD2. Germline CDR1 and CDR2: KGHSH and LQKENI. The CDR3 extends over 14 amino acids. V lost 6 bases to trimming and J lost 5 bases; unmatched junction nucleotides: 7. CDR3 protein: CASSQAGTSDEQYF. The DNA of the CDR3 is TGTGCCAGCTCCCAAGCCGGGACTAGCGACGAGCAGTACTTC.

The chain uses TRBV5-1 and TRBJ1-1; the D gene is possibly TRBD1 (6 bases). The length of the CDR3 is 14 residues. V was clipped by 4 bases and J by 1 base, with 11 bases between them. Per the germline V gene, CDR1 is SGHRS and CDR2 is YFSETQ. The CDR3, as DNA: TGCGCCAGCAGCCTCAGGGGCGGGAACACTGAAGCTTTCTTT. Translation: CASSLRGGNTEAFF.

For the CDR3, the DNA is TGTGCCAGCAGCTTCGGGACCCAGAGGGTCTCCTACGAGCAGTACTTC. Translated, it gives CASSFGTQRVSYEQYF. The rearrangement links TRBV13 to TRBJ2-7; D tentatively fits TRBD1 or TRBD2 (5 bases each). Between the trimmed V and J ends, which lost 3 bases and 0 bases, there was a span of 15 bases. The CDR3 spans 16 residues. Germline CDR1 and CDR2: PRHDT and FYEKMQ (reference sequence).

The rearrangement links TRBV2 to TRBJ2-3; 14 bases agree with TRBD2. Trimming removed 6 bases from V and 0 bases from J; junction bases left unmatched: 8. Germline assignment: CDR1 SNHLY and CDR2 FYNNEI. The CDR3 has 18 amino acids. The CDR3 coding sequence is TGTGCCAGCAGATTCGGACTAGCGGGAGGACCTAGCACAGATACGCAGTATTTT. Encoded protein: CASRFGLAGGPSTDTQYF. The whole variable domain, filled in from reference TRBV2 and TRBJ2-3, reads EPEVTQTPSHQVTQMGQEVILRCVPISNHLYFYWYRQILGQKVEFLVSFYNNEISEKSEIFDDQFSVERPDGSNFTLKIRSTKLEDSAMYFCASRFGLAGGPSTDTQYFGPGTRLTVL.

The V and J genes are TRBV2 and TRBJ2-7; D gene unclear. The CDR3 has 14 residues. CDR1 and CDR2 (germline): SNHLY, FYNNEI. V was cut by 0 bases and J by 4 bases, with 10 bases left in between. The CDR3 DNA reads TGTGCCAGCAGTGAAGCGCTTAGTCCTTACGAGCAGTACTTC. It is translated as CASSEALSPYEQYF.

The V gene is TRBV19, the J gene TRBJ2-1; 13 nucleotides match TRBD2. Germline V CDR1 and CDR2: LNHDA, SQIVND (reference sequence). V trimming: 2 bases; J trimming: 2 bases; junction bases outside the gene matches: 3. The CDR3 runs to 17 residues. CDR3 sequence: CASSIRTSGRPYNEQFF. Written as DNA, the CDR3 is TGTGCCAGTAGTATAAGGACTAGCGGGAGACCCTACAATGAGCAGTTCTTC.

The V and J genes are TRBV19 and TRBJ2-3, with TRBD2 matching 10 bases. Per germline, CDR1 LNHDA and CDR2 SQIVND (reference sequence). The CDR3 consists of 14 residues. Losses at the gene ends were 7 bases for V and 3 bases for J; bases not matched to a gene: 4. CDR3 loop: CASKWTSGTDTQYF. DNA for the CDR3: TGTGCCAGTAAGTGGACTAGCGGAACAGATACGCAGTATTTT.

This clone was seen a few times. J is TRBJ2-7 and V is TRBV5-4; no definite D call. The CDR3 length is 16 residues. CDR1 SGHNT and CDR2 YYREEE come from the germline V gene (reference sequence). Trimming stripped 2 bases from V and 0 bases from J, with 15 bases between. CDR3 nucleotide sequence: TGTGCCAGCAGCTTTCGCCGGGCCAAAAGCTCCTACGAGCAGTACTTC. It is translated as CASSFRRAKSSYEQYF.

This sequence joins TRBV9 and TRBJ2-1; 9 positions match TRBD2. V trimming: 4 bases; J trimming: 8 bases; junction bases outside the gene matches: 10. The CDR3 covers 15 residues. CDR1 is SGDLS, CDR2 YYNGEE, per germline. The DNA for the CDR3 is TGTGCCAGCAGCCTCTGGGGGCGGGAGGGGGATGAGCAGTTCTTC. It translates to CASSLWGREGDEQFF. The full variable domain, with the rest looked up from reference TRBV9 and TRBJ2-1, is DSGVTQTPKHLITATGQRVTLRCSPRSGDLSVYWYQQSLDQGLQFLIQYYNGEERAKGNILERFSAQQFPDLHSELNLSSLELGDSALYFCASSLWGREGDEQFFGPGTRLTVL.

The chain is built from TRBV4-1 and TRBJ2-7; D uncertain. The CDR3 contains 14 residues. Germline CDR1 reads MGHRA; CDR2 reads YSYEKL. Trimming stripped 4 bases from V and 0 bases from J, with 10 bases between. CDR3 sequence (DNA): TGCGCCAGCAGCCTCCGCGGAGACTCCTACGAGCAGTACTTC. As protein: CASSLRGDSYEQYF.

With respect to this clone: The same CDR3 can be traced to other DNA sequences in this sample. This chain uses TRBV7-9 with TRBJ2-1, with D perhaps matching TRBD2 (5 bases). The CDR3 length is 12 residues. CDR1 is SEHNR, CDR2 FQNEAQ, per germline (reference sequence). The V end was cut by 2 bases, the J end by 10 bases, with 9 bases between. DNA for the CDR3: TGTGCCAGCAGCTTATCATCGGGGGAGCAGTTCTTC. As protein: CASSLSSGEQFF.

This clone was found a few times. The chain employs TRBV6-5 and TRBJ2-7, with D tentatively TRBD2 (5 bases). Trimming removed 0 bases from V and 4 bases from J, with 13 bases in between. The germline CDR1 and CDR2 sequences are MNHEY and SVGAGI. This CDR3 is 15 amino acids long. CDR3 loop: CASSYSERGKYEQYF. The CDR3 DNA is TGTGCCAGCAGTTACTCTGAGCGAGGGAAGTACGAGCAGTACTTC.

The chain recombines TRBV5-1 with TRBJ2-7; TRBD2 matches at 7 bases. V lost 0 bases to trimming and J lost 2 bases; unmatched junction nucleotides: 8. CDR3 length: 16 amino acids. In germline, CDR1 is SGHRS, CDR2 YFSETQ. CDR3 loop: CASSLALGGSPYEQYF. The CDR3 DNA follows: TGCGCCAGCAGCTTGGCCCTCGGGGGGTCCCCCTACGAGCAGTACTTC.

The chain joins TRBV7-9 to TRBJ2-7; D is undetermined. Looked up from germline, CDR1 is SEHNR and CDR2 is FQNEAQ (reference sequence). V shed 4 bases and J shed 1 base, with 8 bases lying between them. This CDR3 is built from 13 residues. CDR3 nucleotide sequence: TGTGCCAGCAGCTGGCAGGAGTCCTACGAGCAGTACTTC. Translation gives CASSWQESYEQYF. The full variable domain, rest sourced from reference TRBV7-9 and TRBJ2-7, is DTGVSQNPRHKITKRGQNVTFRCDPISEHNRLYWYRQTLGQGPEFLTYFQNEAQLEKSRLLSDRFSAERPKGSFSTLEIQRTEQGDSAMYLCASSWQESYEQYFGPGTRLTVT.

The chain recombines TRBV19 with TRBJ2-2, with D possibly matching TRBD1 (9 bases). Germline assignment: CDR1 LNHDA and CDR2 SQIVND (reference sequence). The CDR3 contains 20 residues. The V gene lost 7 bases and the J gene lost 0 bases, with 27 bases spanning the gap. Written as DNA, the CDR3 is TGTGCCAGTATTCGCCGGGACAGGGAACTAGCGGAATCGAACACCGGGGAGCTGTTTTTT. Its protein product is CASIRRDRELAESNTGELFF. Based on the CDR3 plus reference TRBV19 and TRBJ2-2, the full variable domain is DGGITQSPKYLFRKEGQNVTLSCEQNLNHDAMYWYRQDPGQGLRLIYYSQIVNDFQKGDIAEGYSVSREKKESFPLTVTSAQKNPTAFYLCASIRRDRELAESNTGELFFGEGSRLTVL.

V gene TRBV2 combines with J gene TRBJ2-7, with 7 positions matching TRBD1. Germline V CDR1 and CDR2: SNHLY, FYNNEI. Germline trimming cut 9 bases from V and 0 bases from J; bases unmatched to any gene: 2. There are 12 residues in the CDR3. CDR3 DNA sequence: TGTGCCAGTAGGGACAGCTCCTACGAGCAGTACTTC. Translation: CASRDSSYEQYF.

The chain combines TRBV7-9 with TRBJ2-1; D is unclear. The ends were cut back, 1 base at V and 7 bases at J, with 14 bases in the middle. From germline, CDR1 is SEHNR and CDR2 FQNEAQ (reference sequence). CDR3 length: 15 amino acids. For the CDR3, the DNA is TGTGCCAGCAGCTTAGTAGGTCCCGGGTCTAATGAGCAGTTCTTC. Encoded protein: CASSLVGPGSNEQFF.

The V call is TRBV28, the J call TRBJ1-4; D is unresolved. V dropped 6 bases and J dropped 8 bases, with 13 bases sitting between them. The CDR3 is made up of 13 amino acids. From germline, CDR1 is MDHEN and CDR2 SYDVKM. CDR3 sequence: CASRLLRREKLFF. The CDR3, as DNA: TGTGCCAGCAGGCTATTAAGGAGGGAAAAACTGTTTTTT.

J is TRBJ2-5 and V is TRBV4-1; 8 positions match TRBD2. With 4 bases clipped from V and 2 bases from J, the junction kept 9 bases outside the gene matches. Germline loops: CDR1 MGHRA, CDR2 YSYEKL. The CDR3 runs to 16 residues. The CDR3 sequence: CASSPLGRAAQETQYF. DNA for the CDR3: TGCGCCAGCAGCCCCCTCGGGAGGGCGGCACAAGAGACCCAGTACTTC.